These T cell receptor beta chains were read from a single sample in a study of technical replicates of blood from four donors. TCRdb's copy holds only in-frame clones and misses some; the assay was immunoSEQ multiplex PCR. The data hold roughly 60,000 clones, with around 91% observed a single time. Sample: PBMCs. The receptors originated from a human donor in good health. Some clones in this sample may be carry-over from other donors' samples. Each CDR3 is given with its conserved first and last residue. A D gene is named only where the DNA matches it firmly. Size tells how often a clone was seen (once, few, many) or the class of an expanded clone, and some rows leave it out.

TRBD1 . TRBJ2-2 TRBV18 TGTGCCAGCTCGGCGGACAGGAGAGGCACCGGGGAGCTGTTTTTT CASSADRRGTGELFF
TRBD2 . TRBJ2-3 TRBV5-1 TGCGCCAGCAGTTCCGGGAGGGAGAATACGCAGTATTTT CASSSGRENTQYF
. . TRBJ2-7 TRBV7-2 TGTGCCAGCAGCTTACGGACTGATCATGGGGAGCAGTACTTC CASSLRTDHGEQYF
. . TRBJ2-6 TRBV5-4 TGTGCCAGCAGCTTGGGGAGGACTGGGGCCAACGTCCTGACTTTC CASSLGRTGANVLTF
. . TRBJ2-3 TRBV7-8 TGTGCCAGCAGCCCCCCCGGACTCCTTCAGATGGATACGCAGTATTTT CASSPPGLLQMDTQYF
. . TRBJ1-1 TRBV18 TGTGCCAGCTCACTCGACACTGAAGCTTTCTTT CASSLDTEAFF
TRBD1 . TRBJ1-3 TRBV6-5 TGTGCCAGCAGGCCCGGGGACAGCCGGGACACCATATATTTT CASRPGDSRDTIYF
TRBD2 once TRBJ2-1 TRBV2 TGTGCCAGCAGTGAATCGGGACTAGCGTATGAGCAGTTCTTC CASSESGLAYEQFF
. once TRBJ2-7 TRBV29-1 TGCAGCGCGACAGTTACTTACTACGAGCAGTACTTC CSATVTYYEQYF
TRBD2 . TRBJ2-1 TRBV7-8 TGTGCCAGCAGCTTAGTTGGCCTAGCGGGAGGGGCCGGGCAGTTCTTC CASSLVGLAGGAGQFF
. . TRBJ2-3 TRBV11-3 TGTGCCAGCAGCCGAGGCTTAGGCACAGATACGCAGTATTTT CASSRGLGTDTQYF
. . TRBJ2-7 TRBV28 TGTGCCAGCAGTTTACAAGGGGGTATCAACGAGCAGTACTTC CASSLQGGINEQYF
. . TRBJ1-5 TRBV7-8 TGTGCCAGCAGCTTAGGGGGGCGAAATGGCAATCAGCCCCAGCATTTT CASSLGGRNGNQPQHF
. . TRBJ1-2 TRBV4-1 TGCGCCAGCAGCCAAGGTAAAGGGGAATCGGCTAACTATGGCTACACCTTC CASSQGKGESANYGYTF
TRBD2 . TRBJ2-1 TRBV11-2 TGTGCCAGCAGCTTGAGGGAGGGCCCCCTCGAGCAGTTCTTC CASSLREGPLEQFF
. few TRBJ1-1 TRBV10-3 TGTGCCATCAGTGTGGGACAAAACACTGAAGCTTTCTTT CAISVGQNTEAFF
. . TRBJ2-5 TRBV5-4 TGTGCCAGCAGCCTGAGGACTACGCAAGAGACCCAGTACTTC CASSLRTTQETQYF
. . TRBJ2-5 TRBV11-2 TGTGCCAGCAGCTTAGATTGGACAGCCGAGACCCAGTACTTC CASSLDWTAETQYF
TRBD2 . TRBJ2-2 TRBV7-3 TGTGCCAGCAGTTCTGAAACGGGACTAGCGGGAGCTGGGGAGCTGTTTTTT CASSSETGLAGAGELFF
TRBD1 . TRBJ1-6 TRBV19 TGTGCCAGTCAGAGACAGGGATCTGGTTCACCCCTCCACTTT CASQRQGSGSPLHF
. few TRBJ1-2 TRBV4-1 TGCGCCAGCAGCCAATTAACAGGGAACTATGGCTACACCTTC CASSQLTGNYGYTF
TRBD1 once TRBJ2-1 TRBV18 TGTGCCAGCTCCCCGGACAGGCACAATGAGCAGTTCTTC CASSPDRHNEQFF
. . TRBJ2-7 TRBV11-1 TGTGCCAGCAGCCGACAGGCAGCCGAGCAGTACTTC CASSRQAAEQYF
TRBD2 . TRBJ2-3 TRBV19 TGTGCCAGTAGTAAACGACTAGCGGGAGGCACAGATACGCAGTATTTT CASSKRLAGGTDTQYF